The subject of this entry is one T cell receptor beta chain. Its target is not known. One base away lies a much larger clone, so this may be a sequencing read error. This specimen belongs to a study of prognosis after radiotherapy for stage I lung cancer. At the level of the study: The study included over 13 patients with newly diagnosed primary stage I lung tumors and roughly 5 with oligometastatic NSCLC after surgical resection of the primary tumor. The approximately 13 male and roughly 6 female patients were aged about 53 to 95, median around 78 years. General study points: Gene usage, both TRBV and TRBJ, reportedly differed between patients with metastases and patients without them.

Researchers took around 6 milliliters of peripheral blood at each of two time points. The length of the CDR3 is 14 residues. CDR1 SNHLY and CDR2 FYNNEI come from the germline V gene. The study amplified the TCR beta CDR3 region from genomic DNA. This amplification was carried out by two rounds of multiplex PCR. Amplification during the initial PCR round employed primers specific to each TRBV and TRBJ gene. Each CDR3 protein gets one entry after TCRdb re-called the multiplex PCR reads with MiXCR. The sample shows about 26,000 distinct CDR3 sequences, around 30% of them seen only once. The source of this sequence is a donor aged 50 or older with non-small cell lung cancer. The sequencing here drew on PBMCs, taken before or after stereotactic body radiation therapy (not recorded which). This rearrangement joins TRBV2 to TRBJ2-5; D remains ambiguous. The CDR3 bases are TGTGCCAGCAGAGTCTTGGCGATTCAAGGGACCCAGTACTTC. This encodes CASRVLAIQGTQYF.